This T cell receptor beta chain emerged from a study of cytomegalovirus exposure and HLA in healthy donors. Primers for the PCR totalled 60 Vbeta and 13 Jbeta. This table comes from immunoSEQ multiplex PCR, and its TCRdb copy is limited to in-frame clones, with some not included. This sample has under 150,000 clones; over 65% occur once, and the top ten carry about 3.5%. Trimming cost V 1 base and J 5 bases, with 14 bases left between them. The CDR3 totals 15 residues. Germline V gene data show CDR1 as MDHEN and CDR2 as SYDVKM. Among the donors, all were healthy bone marrow donors. This clonotype was sampled from a young man in good health and CMV-seronegative. V usage is TRBV28 and J usage is TRBJ2-5; D unresolved. The specimen was PBMCs. CDR3 in amino acids: CASSLSVYSLETQYF. CDR3 sequence (DNA): TGTGCCAGCAGTTTATCGGTCTATTCCCTGGAGACCCAGTACTTC.